This T cell receptor (beta chain) is from a study of OX40 agonist ivuxolimab in advanced cancers. Germline V gene data show CDR1 as SEHNR and CDR2 as FQNEAQ (reference sequence). CDR3 length: 16 residues. After removal of 3 bases from V and 2 bases from J, the junction contained 6 bases not matched to a gene. Generated by immunoSEQ multiplex PCR, the TCRdb table keeps only in-frame clones and is missing some. The sample includes about 35,000 clones, around three quarters of them seen just once. The source was CD4+ or CD8+ T cells sorted from blood, collected in a trial of the OX40 agonist ivuxolimab. The chain has TRBV7-9 and TRBJ2-2, with 7 nucleotides matching TRBD2. The sequence derives from an adult with an advanced solid tumor such as melanoma, head and neck, liver or kidney cancer. CDR3 in DNA: TGTGCCAGCAGCTTCTCGCGGGGGACCAACACCGGGGAGCTGTTTTTT. Its protein is CASSFSRGTNTGELFF.